What follows is one T cell receptor beta chain and its context. Additional DNA sequences in this sample encode the identical CDR3. The CDR3 consists of 13 residues. The germline CDR1 and CDR2 sequences are SGHRS and YFSETQ. The junction had 3 bases not matched to a gene; V was cut back by 2 bases and J by 5 bases. The protocol was immunoSEQ multiplex PCR, while the TCRdb copy is restricted to in-frame clones and leaves out a portion. The sample yields more than 2,000,000 clones, approximately 92% seen once. The sample belongs to a study of shared clonotypes between healthy human individuals. V gene TRBV5-1 combines with J gene TRBJ1-1; TRBD1 aligns across 7 bases. This receptor was taken from a young man in good health. Sequenced sample: naive CD4+ T cells sorted from blood. Described subset: CD45RA+ positively selected. CDR3 protein: CASSFLQGTEAFF. CDR3 sequence (DNA): TGCGCCAGCAGCTTTCTACAGGGGACTGAAGCTTTCTTT.